This T cell receptor beta chain derives from a study of blood T cells in healthy people across ages. Every donor gave 9.5 to 10 milliliters of peripheral blood. This clonotype was found a few times. Its antigen is unknown. The CDR3 consists of 16 residues. Germline values: CDR1 MGHDK, CDR2 SYGVNS. V was shortened by 8 bases and J by 11 bases, with 30 bases between the two germline ends. Study-wide results and limits: Per million T cells, TCR beta diversity dropped about linearly as age rose. When one million T cells were used, diversity estimates were thought to be underestimates.

Next came a second PCR, run for roughly 6 to 11 cycles, which used a sample-barcoded 5' primer along with a J-beta primer mix. Each cDNA molecule received a tag from a template-switch adaptor that had 12 random nucleotides. TCRdb re-analysed the 5' RACE reads in MiXCR, keeping a single row per CDR3 protein. Among almost 1 million distinct CDR3 sequences listed, approximately 50% were seen once. The chain uses TRBV25-1 and TRBJ2-5; TRBD2 is a possible D gene (7 bases). This TCR was sampled from an older woman in good health. The sample comprised blood. The CDR3 loop is CASRGGGRNPYNEQYF. The CDR3 nucleotides read TGTGCCAGCCGCGGCGGGGGCAGAAACCCCTACAATGAGCAGTACTTC.